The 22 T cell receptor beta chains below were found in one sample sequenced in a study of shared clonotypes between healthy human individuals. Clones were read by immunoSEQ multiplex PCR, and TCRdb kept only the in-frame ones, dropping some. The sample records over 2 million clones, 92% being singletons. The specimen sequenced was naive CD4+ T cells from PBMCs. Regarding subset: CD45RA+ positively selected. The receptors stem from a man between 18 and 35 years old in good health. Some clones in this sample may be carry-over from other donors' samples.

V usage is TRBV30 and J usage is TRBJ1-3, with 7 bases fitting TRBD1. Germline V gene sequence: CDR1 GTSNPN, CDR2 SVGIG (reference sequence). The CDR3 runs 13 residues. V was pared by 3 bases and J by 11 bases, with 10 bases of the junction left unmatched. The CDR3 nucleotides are TGTGCCTGGAGCGGACAGGATCCAATGCCCATATATTTT. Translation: CAWSGQDPMPIYF.

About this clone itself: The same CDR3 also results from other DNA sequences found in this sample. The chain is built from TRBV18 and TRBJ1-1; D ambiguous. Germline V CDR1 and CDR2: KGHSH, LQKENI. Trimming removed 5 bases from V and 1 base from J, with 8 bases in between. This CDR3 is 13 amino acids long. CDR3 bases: TGTGCCAGCTCAACCGACCGGAACACTGAAGCTTTCTTT. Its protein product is CASSTDRNTEAFF.

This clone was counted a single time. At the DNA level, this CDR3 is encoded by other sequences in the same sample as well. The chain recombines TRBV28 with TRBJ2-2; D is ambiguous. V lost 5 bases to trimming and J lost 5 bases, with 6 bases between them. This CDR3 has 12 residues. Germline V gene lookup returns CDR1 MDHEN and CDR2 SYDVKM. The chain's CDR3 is CASSPGTGELFF. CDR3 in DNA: TGTGCCAGCAGTCCAGGAACCGGGGAGCTGTTTTTT.

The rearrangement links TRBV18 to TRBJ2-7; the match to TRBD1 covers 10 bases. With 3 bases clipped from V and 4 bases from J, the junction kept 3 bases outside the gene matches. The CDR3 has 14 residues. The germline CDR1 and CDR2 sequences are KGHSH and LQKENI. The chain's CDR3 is CASSPWGQGYEQYF. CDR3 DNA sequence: TGTGCCAGCTCACCCTGGGGACAGGGGTACGAGCAGTACTTC.

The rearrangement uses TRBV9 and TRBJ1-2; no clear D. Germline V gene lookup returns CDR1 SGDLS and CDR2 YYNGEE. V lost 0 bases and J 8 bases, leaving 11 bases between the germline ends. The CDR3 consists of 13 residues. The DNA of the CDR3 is TGTGCCAGCAGCGTAGAAGGGAGCGGAGGCTACACCTTC. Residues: CASSVEGSGGYTF.

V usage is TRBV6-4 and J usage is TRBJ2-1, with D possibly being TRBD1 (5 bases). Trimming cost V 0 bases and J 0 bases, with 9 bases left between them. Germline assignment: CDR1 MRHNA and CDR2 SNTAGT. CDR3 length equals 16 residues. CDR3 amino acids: CASSDSPTDSYNEQFF. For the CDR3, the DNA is TGTGCCAGCAGTGACTCCCCGACAGACTCCTACAATGAGCAGTTCTTC.

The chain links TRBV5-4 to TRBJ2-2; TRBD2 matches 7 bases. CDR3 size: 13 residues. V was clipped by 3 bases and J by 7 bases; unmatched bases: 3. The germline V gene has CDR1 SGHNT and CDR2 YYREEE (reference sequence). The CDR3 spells CASSSTSSGELFF. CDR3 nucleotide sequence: TGTGCCAGCAGCTCGACTAGCAGCGGGGAGCTGTTTTTT. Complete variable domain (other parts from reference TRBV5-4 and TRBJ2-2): ETGVTQSPTHLIKTRGQQVTLRCSSQSGHNTVSWYQQALGQGPQFIFQYYREEENGRGNFPPRFSGLQFPNYSSELNVNALELDDSALYLCASSSTSSGELFFGEGSRLTVL.

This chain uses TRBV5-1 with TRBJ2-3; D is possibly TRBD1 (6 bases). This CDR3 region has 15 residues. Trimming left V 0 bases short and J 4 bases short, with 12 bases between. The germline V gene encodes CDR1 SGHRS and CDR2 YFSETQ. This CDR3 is CASSLGGGIADTQYF. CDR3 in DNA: TGCGCCAGCAGCTTGGGAGGGGGAATTGCAGATACGCAGTATTTT.

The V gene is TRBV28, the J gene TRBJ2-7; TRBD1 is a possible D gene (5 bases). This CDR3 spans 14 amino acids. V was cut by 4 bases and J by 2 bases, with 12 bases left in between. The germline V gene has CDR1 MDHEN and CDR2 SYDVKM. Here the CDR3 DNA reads TGTGCCAGCAGTTCCCGACAGCCACCCTACGAGCAGTACTTC. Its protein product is CASSSRQPPYEQYF.

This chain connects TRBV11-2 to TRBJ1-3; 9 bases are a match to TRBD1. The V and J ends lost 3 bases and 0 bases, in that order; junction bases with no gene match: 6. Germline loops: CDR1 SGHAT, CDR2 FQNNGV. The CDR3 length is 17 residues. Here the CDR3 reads CASSFSPDRGSGNTIYF. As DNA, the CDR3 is TGTGCCAGCAGCTTTAGCCCGGACAGGGGCTCTGGAAACACCATATATTTT.

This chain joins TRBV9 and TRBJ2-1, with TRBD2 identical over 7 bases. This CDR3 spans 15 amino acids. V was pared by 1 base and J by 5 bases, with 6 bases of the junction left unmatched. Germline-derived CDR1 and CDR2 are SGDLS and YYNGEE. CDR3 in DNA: TGTGCCAGCAGCGTAACAAGCGGGACCAACAATGAGCAGTTCTTC. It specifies CASSVTSGTNNEQFF.

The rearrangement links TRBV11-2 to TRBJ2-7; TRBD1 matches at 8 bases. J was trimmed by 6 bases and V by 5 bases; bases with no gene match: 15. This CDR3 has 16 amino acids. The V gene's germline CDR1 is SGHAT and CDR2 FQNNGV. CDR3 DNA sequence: TGTGCCAGCAGCCCGAGATGGACAGGGCTTATCTCCGAGCAGTACTTC. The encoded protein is CASSPRWTGLISEQYF.

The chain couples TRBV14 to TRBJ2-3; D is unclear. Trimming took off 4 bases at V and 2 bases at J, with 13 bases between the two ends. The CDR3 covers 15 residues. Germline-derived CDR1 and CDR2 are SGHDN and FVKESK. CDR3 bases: TGTGCCAGCAGCCCCCGGATAGGTTCCACAGATACGCAGTATTTT. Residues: CASSPRIGSTDTQYF.

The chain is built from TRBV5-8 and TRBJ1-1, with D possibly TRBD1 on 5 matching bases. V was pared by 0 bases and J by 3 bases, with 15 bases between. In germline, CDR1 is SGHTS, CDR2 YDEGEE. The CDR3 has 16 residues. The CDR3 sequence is CASSLVAGPGDTEAFF. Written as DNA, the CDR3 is TGTGCCAGCAGCTTGGTAGCGGGGCCCGGGGACACTGAAGCTTTCTTT.

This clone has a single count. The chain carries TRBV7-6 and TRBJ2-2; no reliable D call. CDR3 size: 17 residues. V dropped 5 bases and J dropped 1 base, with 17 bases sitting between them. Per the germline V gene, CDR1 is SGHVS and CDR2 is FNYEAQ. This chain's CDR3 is CASSQDRNGLNTGELFF. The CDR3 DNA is TGTGCCAGCAGCCAAGATCGGAACGGATTGAACACCGGGGAGCTGTTTTTT.

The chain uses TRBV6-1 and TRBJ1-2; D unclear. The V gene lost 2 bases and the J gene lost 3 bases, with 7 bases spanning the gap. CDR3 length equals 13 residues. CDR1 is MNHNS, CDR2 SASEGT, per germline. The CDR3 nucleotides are TGTGCCAGCAGTGAATACACCGACTATGGCTACACCTTC. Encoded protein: CASSEYTDYGYTF.

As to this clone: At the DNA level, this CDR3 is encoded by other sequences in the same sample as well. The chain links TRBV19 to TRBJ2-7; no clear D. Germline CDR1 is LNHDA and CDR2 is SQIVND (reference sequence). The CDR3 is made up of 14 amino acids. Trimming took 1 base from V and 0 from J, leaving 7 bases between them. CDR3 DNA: TGTGCCAGTAGTATAGCCGGGCCCTCCTACGAGCAGTACTTC. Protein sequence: CASSIAGPSYEQYF.

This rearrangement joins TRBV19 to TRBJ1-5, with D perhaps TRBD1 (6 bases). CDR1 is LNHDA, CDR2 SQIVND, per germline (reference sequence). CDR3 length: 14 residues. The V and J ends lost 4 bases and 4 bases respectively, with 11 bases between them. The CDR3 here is CASSTPTGNQPQHF. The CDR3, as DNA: TGTGCCAGTAGTACCCCCACAGGGAATCAGCCCCAGCATTTT.

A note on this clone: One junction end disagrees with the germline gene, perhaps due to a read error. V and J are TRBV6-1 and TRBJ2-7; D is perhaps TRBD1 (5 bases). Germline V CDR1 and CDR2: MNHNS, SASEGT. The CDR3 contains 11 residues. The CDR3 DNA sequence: TGTGCCAGCAGTGCCTGGACACCTTTGGACTTC. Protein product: CASSAWTPLDF.

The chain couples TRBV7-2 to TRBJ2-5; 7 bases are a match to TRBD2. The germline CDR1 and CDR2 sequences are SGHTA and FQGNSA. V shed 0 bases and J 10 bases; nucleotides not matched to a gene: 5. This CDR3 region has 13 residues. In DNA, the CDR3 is TGTGCCAGCAGCTTAGCGCGGGAGACTAGCCAGTACTTC. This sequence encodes CASSLARETSQYF. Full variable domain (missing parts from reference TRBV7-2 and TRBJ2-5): GAGVSQSPSNKVTEKGKDVELRCDPISGHTALYWYRQSLGQGLEFLIYFQGNSAPDKSGLPSDRFSAERTGGSVSTLTIQRTQQEDSAVYLCASSLARETSQYFGPGTRLLVL.

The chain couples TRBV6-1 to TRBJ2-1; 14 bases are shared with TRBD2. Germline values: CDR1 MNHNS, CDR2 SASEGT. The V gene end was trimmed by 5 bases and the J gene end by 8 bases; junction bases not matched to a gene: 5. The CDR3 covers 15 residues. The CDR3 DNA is TGTGCCAGCAGTTCCGGGACTAGCGGGAGCTATGAGCAGTTCTTC. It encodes CASSSGTSGSYEQFF.

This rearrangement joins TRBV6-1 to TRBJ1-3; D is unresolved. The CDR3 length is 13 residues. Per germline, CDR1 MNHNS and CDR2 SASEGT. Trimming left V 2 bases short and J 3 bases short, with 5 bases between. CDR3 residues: CASSETDGNTIYF. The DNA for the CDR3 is TGTGCCAGCAGTGAAACGGATGGAAACACCATATATTTT.